The next 12 T cell receptor beta chains were all read from a single sample in a study of prognosis after radiotherapy for stage I lung cancer. Two-round multiplex PCR amplified TCR beta CDR3 from genomic DNA. During first-round PCR, primers specific to each TRBV and TRBJ gene were used. MiXCR, run by TCRdb on the multiplex PCR reads, gives a single entry per CDR3 protein. Among fewer than 40,000 distinct CDR3 sequences listed, over 40% were seen once. The sample in question was PBMCs, obtained before or after stereotactic body radiation therapy (not recorded which). The origin of the receptors is a donor older than 45 with non-small cell lung cancer.

The rearrangement links TRBV9 to TRBJ1-3; D is uncertain. V was clipped by 5 bases and J by 1 base, with 7 bases between them. This CDR3 has 13 amino acids. Germline CDR1 is SGDLS and CDR2 is YYNGEE. CDR3 in DNA: TGTGCCAGCAGTTCGGGGTCTGGAAACACCATATATTTT. Amino acid sequence: CASSSGSGNTIYF.

Ten or more counts support this clonotype. The rearrangement joins TRBV7-6 to TRBJ2-7; D gene uncertain. V dropped 2 bases and J dropped 3 bases, with 14 bases sitting between them. CDR1 and CDR2 (germline): SGHVS, FNYEAQ. This CDR3 spans 15 amino acids. CDR3 sequence: CASSLSSSLGYEQYF. Here the CDR3 DNA reads TGTGCCAGCAGCTTATCTTCCTCCCTCGGCTACGAGCAGTACTTC.

As regards this clonotype: One end of the junction does not line up with germline, which may come from a read error. The chain's CDR3 is CASIYSQGPASGSPLHF. The CDR3 nucleotides are TGTGCCAGCATTTACTCACAGGGCCCGGCATCAGGTTCACCCCTCCACTTT. This chain uses TRBV6-5 with TRBJ1-6, with D possibly matching TRBD1 (6 bases). The CDR3 has 17 residues. Germline V lookup: CDR1 MNHEY, CDR2 SVGAGI.

This clonotype was observed at least ten times. The rearrangement joins TRBV19 to TRBJ2-1, with 11 nucleotides matching TRBD2. The length of the CDR3 is 15 residues. V lost 3 bases and J lost 5; bases outside the gene matches: 3. Germline lookup yields CDR1 LNHDA and CDR2 SQIVND (reference sequence). CDR3 nucleotide sequence: TGTGCCAGTAGTATTGATAGCGGGAGGGACAATGAGCAGTTCTTC. It yields the protein CASSIDSGRDNEQFF.

Ten or more counts support this clonotype. The chain employs TRBV27 and TRBJ2-2, with D tentatively TRBD2 (6 bases). The CDR3 runs 15 residues. Germline V lookup: CDR1 MNHEY, CDR2 SMNVEV (reference sequence). V lost 8 bases, J lost 1 base, and 14 bases lay in between. The CDR3: CASRSISGNTGELFF. The CDR3 region has the DNA TGTGCCAGCCGCTCCATTAGCGGGAACACCGGGGAGCTGTTTTTT.

This clonotype was detected a few times. The chain combines TRBV5-4 with TRBJ2-5; D uncertain. The CDR3 runs 14 residues. Germline CDR1 is SGHNT and CDR2 is YYREEE (reference sequence). V lost 0 bases, J lost 3 bases, and 9 bases lay in between. The CDR3 sequence: CASSLATTEETQYF. CDR3 in DNA: TGTGCCAGCAGCTTGGCCACCACGGAAGAGACCCAGTACTTC.

The J gene is TRBJ2-7, the V gene TRBV6-5, with 9 bases identical to TRBD1. This CDR3 has 16 residues. In germline, CDR1 is MNHEY, CDR2 SVGAGI. The ends lost 0 bases at V and 5 bases at J; junction bases unmatched: 8. CDR3 loop: CASSYSSGTGRHEQYF. The DNA of the CDR3 is TGTGCCAGCAGTTACTCGTCCGGGACAGGGAGACACGAGCAGTACTTC.

This clonotype showed up just a few times. A clone one base away is much larger, so this may be a read error. V and J are TRBV6-1 and TRBJ2-1, with D possibly matching TRBD1 (5 bases). Germline loops: CDR1 MNHNS, CDR2 SASEGT. V gave up 6 bases and J gave up 7 bases, with 22 bases separating them. CDR3 length equals 16 residues. CDR3 coding DNA: TGTGCCAGCAGCCCCATCCCCGGACATGGGCGGAATGAGCAGTTCTTC. Protein: CASSPIPGHGRNEQFF.

On this clonotype: An end of the junction does not agree with germline; a read error may underlie this. The V call is TRBV24-1, the J call TRBJ2-1; TRBD1 might be the D (5 bases). The CDR3 runs 12 residues. CDR1 is KGHDR and CDR2 is SFDVKD in the germline V gene. The CDR3 sequence: CSTSRGGREQFF. CDR3 nucleotide sequence: TGTTCCACCAGTAGGGGTGGTCGGGAGCAGTTCTTC.

This chain uses TRBV28 with TRBJ2-1, with 13 bases fitting TRBD2. Germline CDR1 MDHEN, CDR2 SYDVKM. V lost 5 bases and J lost 6; bases outside the gene matches: 4. The CDR3 is made up of 15 amino acids. The CDR3 DNA follows: TGTGCCAGCAGTATGACTAGCGGGAGGTTCAATGAGCAGTTCTTC. It codes for CASSMTSGRFNEQFF.

The chain uses TRBV6-2 or TRBV6-3 and TRBJ1-2, with D hard to call. The CDR3 totals 15 residues. Per the germline V gene, CDR1 is MNHEY and CDR2 is SVGEGT. Trimming took 6 bases from V and 4 from J, leaving 18 bases between them. The CDR3 region has the DNA TGTGCCAGCAGCCGAGCTTACCCGTCGTTCTATGGCTACACCTTC. Translated: CASSRAYPSFYGYTF.

In regard to this clonotype: Possible read error: a much larger clone is one base away. The chain couples TRBV5-1 to TRBJ2-1; D perhaps matches TRBD2 (5 bases). V shed 4 bases and J shed 8 bases, with 13 bases lying between them. This CDR3 comprises 13 residues. Germline loops: CDR1 SGHRS, CDR2 YFSETQ. As DNA, the CDR3 is TGCGCCAGCAGCCAGGTGGCGGGTCATGAGCAGTTCTTC. Protein: CASSQVAGHEQFF.